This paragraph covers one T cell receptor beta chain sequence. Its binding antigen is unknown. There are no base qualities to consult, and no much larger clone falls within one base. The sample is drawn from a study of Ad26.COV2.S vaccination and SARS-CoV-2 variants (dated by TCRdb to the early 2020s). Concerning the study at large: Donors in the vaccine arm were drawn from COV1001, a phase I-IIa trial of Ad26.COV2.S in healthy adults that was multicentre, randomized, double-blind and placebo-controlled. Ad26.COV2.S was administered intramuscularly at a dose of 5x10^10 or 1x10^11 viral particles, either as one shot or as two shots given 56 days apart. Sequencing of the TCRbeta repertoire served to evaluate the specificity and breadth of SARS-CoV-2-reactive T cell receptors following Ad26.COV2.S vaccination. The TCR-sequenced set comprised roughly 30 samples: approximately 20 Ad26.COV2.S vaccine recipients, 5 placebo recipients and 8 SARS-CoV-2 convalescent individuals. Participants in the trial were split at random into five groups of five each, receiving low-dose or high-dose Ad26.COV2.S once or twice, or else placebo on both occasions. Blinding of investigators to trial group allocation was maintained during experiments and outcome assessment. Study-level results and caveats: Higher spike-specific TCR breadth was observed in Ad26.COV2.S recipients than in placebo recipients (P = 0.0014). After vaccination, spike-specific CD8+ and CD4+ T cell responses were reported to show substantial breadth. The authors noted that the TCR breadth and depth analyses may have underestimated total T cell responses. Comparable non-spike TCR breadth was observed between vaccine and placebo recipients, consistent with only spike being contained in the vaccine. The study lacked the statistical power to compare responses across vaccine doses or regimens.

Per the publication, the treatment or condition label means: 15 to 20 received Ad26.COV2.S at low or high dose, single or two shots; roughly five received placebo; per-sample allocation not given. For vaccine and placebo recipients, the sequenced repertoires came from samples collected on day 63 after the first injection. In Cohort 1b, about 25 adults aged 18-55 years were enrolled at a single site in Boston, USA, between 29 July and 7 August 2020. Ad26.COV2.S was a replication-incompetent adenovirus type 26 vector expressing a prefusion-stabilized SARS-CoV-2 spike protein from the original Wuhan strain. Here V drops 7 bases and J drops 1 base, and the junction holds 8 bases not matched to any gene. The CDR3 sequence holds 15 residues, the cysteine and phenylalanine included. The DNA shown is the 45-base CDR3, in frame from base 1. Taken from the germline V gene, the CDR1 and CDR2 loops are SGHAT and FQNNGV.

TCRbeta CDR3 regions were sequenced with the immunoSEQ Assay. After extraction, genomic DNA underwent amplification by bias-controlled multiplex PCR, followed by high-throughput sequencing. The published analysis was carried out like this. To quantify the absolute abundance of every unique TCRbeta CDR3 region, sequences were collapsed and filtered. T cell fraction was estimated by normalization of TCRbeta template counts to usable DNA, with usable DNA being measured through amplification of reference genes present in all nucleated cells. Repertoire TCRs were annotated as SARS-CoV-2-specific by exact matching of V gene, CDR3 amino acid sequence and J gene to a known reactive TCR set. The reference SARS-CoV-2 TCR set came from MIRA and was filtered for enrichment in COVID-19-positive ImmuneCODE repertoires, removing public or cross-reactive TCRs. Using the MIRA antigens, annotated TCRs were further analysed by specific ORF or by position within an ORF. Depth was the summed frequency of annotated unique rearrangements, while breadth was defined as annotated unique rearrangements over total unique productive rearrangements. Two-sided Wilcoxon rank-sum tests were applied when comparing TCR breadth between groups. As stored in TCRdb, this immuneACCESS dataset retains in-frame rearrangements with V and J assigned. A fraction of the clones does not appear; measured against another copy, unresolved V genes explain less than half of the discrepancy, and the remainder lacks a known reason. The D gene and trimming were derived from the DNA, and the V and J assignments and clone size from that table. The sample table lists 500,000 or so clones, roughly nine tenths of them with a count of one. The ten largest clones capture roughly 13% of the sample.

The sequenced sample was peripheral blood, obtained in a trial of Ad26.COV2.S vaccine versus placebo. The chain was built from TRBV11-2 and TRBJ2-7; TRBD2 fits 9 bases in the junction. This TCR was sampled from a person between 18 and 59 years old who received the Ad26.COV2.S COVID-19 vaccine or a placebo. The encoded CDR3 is CASTIETSGSYEQYF. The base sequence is TGTGCCAGCACCATCGAGACTAGCGGTTCCTACGAGCAGTACTTC. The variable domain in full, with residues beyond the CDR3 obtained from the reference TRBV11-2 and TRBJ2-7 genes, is EAGVAQSPRYKIIEKRQSVAFWCNPISGHATLYWYQQILGQGPKLLIQFQNNGVVDDSQLPKDRFSAERLKGVDSTLKIQPAKLEDSAVYLCASTIETSGSYEQYFGPGTRLTVT.